Presented here are 8 T cell receptor beta chains from one specimen sequenced in a study of cytomegalovirus exposure and HLA in healthy donors. PCR used 60 Vbeta primers and 13 Jbeta primers. The method was immunoSEQ multiplex PCR; TCRdb's version includes in-frame clones alone and lacks a portion of them. The sample shows 40,000 or so clones, about 90% of them seen only once. Sequenced input: PBMCs. These receptors were obtained from a woman in her thirties or forties in good health and CMV-seropositive.

This clone was seen only once. The chain is built from TRBV11-2 and TRBJ2-4; TRBD2 aligns across 10 bases. Germline-derived CDR1 and CDR2 are SGHAT and FQNNGV. V gave up 4 bases and J gave up 6 bases; unmatched junction bases: 6. The CDR3 is 15 amino acids. This CDR3 reads CASSSSTSGSNIQYF. CDR3 DNA: TGTGCCAGCAGCTCCTCGACTAGCGGGTCAAACATTCAGTACTTC.

The chain combines TRBV28 with TRBJ2-3, with D maybe TRBD2 (6 bases). CDR3 size: 15 residues. The V gene's germline CDR1 is MDHEN and CDR2 SYDVKM. V was trimmed by 4 bases and J by 3 bases, leaving 14 bases between them. The CDR3 reads CASSSSPGETDTQYF. In DNA form, the CDR3 reads TGTGCCAGCAGTTCCTCCCCGGGAGAAACAGATACGCAGTATTTT.

The gene calls are TRBV2 and TRBJ2-1; 11 bases are a match to TRBD2. The CDR3 totals 15 residues. The germline CDR1 and CDR2 sequences are SNHLY and FYNNEI. The V and J ends lost 4 bases and 9 bases, in that order; junction bases with no gene match: 8. Written as DNA, the CDR3 is TGTGCCAGCAGTGGAGTAGCGGGAGGGCCCAGTGAGCAGTTCTTC. Protein: CASSGVAGGPSEQFF.

The CDR3 DNA follows: TGTGCCAGCAGCTTATGGGGACAGGGGACCTATAGCAATCAGCCCCAGCATTTT. It specifies CASSLWGQGTYSNQPQHF. The chain couples TRBV7-9 to TRBJ1-5; 10 nucleotides align to TRBD1. This CDR3 has 18 amino acids. Per the germline V gene, CDR1 is SEHNR and CDR2 is FQNEAQ (reference sequence). Unmatched junction bases numbered 7, after V lost 2 bases and J lost 0 bases.

V and J are TRBV5-6 and TRBJ2-1; no definite D call. CDR1 and CDR2 (germline): SGHDT, YYEEEE. Trimming shortened V by 5 bases and J by 0 bases, and 12 bases separated the two germline ends. This CDR3 is built from 15 residues. The CDR3 DNA reads TGTGCCAGCAGTCGTACAGAGAGCTCCTACAATGAGCAGTTCTTC. Amino acids: CASSRTESSYNEQFF.

The rearrangement links TRBV5-1 to TRBJ1-1; TRBD1 matches at 10 bases. Germline CDR1 is SGHRS and CDR2 is YFSETQ. The CDR3 loop spans 17 amino acids. After removal of 4 bases from V and 0 bases from J, the junction contained 9 bases not matched to a gene. The CDR3 reads CASSPWTGGAMNTEAFF. In nucleotides, the CDR3 is TGCGCCAGCAGCCCCTGGACAGGGGGGGCAATGAACACTGAAGCTTTCTTT.

The chain combines TRBV7-8 with TRBJ2-2; D might be TRBD2 (5 bases). This CDR3 comprises 11 residues. V was trimmed by 7 bases and J by 8 bases, leaving 8 bases between them. Germline CDR1 is SGHVS and CDR2 is FQNEAQ. CDR3: CASMSGGELFF. The CDR3, as DNA: TGTGCCAGCATGTCGGGGGGGGAGCTGTTTTTT.

V gene TRBV28 combines with J gene TRBJ1-2, with D maybe TRBD1 (5 bases). V gave up 6 bases and J gave up 8 bases, with 16 bases separating them. This CDR3 is built from 13 residues. Germline CDR1 reads MDHEN; CDR2 reads SYDVKM. In nucleotides, the CDR3 is TGTGCCAGCAGAAGGAGGGGAGGTTACGGCTACACCTTC. It encodes CASRRRGGYGYTF.